A single sample is the source of the 10 T cell receptor beta chains below, sequenced in a study of blood T cell repertoires in COVID-19. The table came from immunoSEQ multiplex PCR; TCRdb's copy has only in-frame clones and leaves some out. The table has 95,000 to 150,000 clones, around three quarters seen once; the top ten hold 35% to 40%. Material: peripheral blood. These receptors were collected from a man aged 40-49 years with active or convalescent COVID-19.

The J gene is TRBJ1-2, the V gene TRBV27; possibly TRBD1 for D (5 bases). CDR1 is MNHEY, CDR2 SMNVEV, per germline (reference sequence). The CDR3 has 13 amino acids. The ends were cut back, 2 bases at V and 6 bases at J, with 10 bases in the middle. In DNA form, the CDR3 reads TGTGCCAGCAGTTTAATCCGGGGGGATGGCTACACCTTC. It codes for CASSLIRGDGYTF.

The rearrangement links TRBV6-4 to TRBJ2-7; no clear D gene. Trimming removed 5 bases at V and 3 bases at J, with 17 bases between. From germline, CDR1 is MRHNA and CDR2 SNTAGT. The CDR3 covers 15 residues. The CDR3 sequence: CASSFQPPNYYEQYF. For the CDR3, the DNA is TGTGCCAGCAGTTTCCAGCCCCCCAACTACTACGAGCAGTACTTC.

The CDR3 bases are TGTGCCTGGAGGGGCACAGGGCCATCTGGGGCCAACGTCCTGACTTTC. It translates to CAWRGTGPSGANVLTF. The V and J genes are TRBV30 and TRBJ2-6; D possibly corresponds to TRBD1 (6 bases). The V gene lost 3 bases and the J gene lost 1 base, with 13 bases spanning the gap. The germline gives CDR1 GTSNPN, CDR2 SVGIG (reference sequence). The CDR3 totals 16 residues.

The rearrangement uses TRBV11-3 and TRBJ1-2, with no clear D. The CDR3 sequence is 17 residues long. Trimming removed 1 base at V and 6 bases at J, with 21 bases between. CDR1 is SGHNT and CDR2 is YENEEA in the germline V gene. In DNA, the CDR3 is TGTGCCAGCAGCTTAGTAACGCGGGTAACAAGGGTGAATGGCTACACCTTC. Protein sequence: CASSLVTRVTRVNGYTF.

This clone was detected once. This chain links TRBV5-1 with TRBJ2-7, with 8 nucleotides matching TRBD1. The CDR3 totals 14 residues. The germline CDR1 and CDR2 sequences are SGHRS and YFSETQ. Trimming took 0 bases from V and 7 from J; bases not matched to a gene: 6. CDR3 coding DNA: TGCGCCAGCAGCTTGGGGCCTGGGACAGGTGAGCAGTACTTC. It yields the protein CASSLGPGTGEQYF.

V and J are TRBV28 and TRBJ2-3, with D possibly being TRBD1 (7 bases). Trimming took off 6 bases at V and 9 bases at J, with 13 bases between the two ends. Per germline, CDR1 MDHEN and CDR2 SYDVKM. This CDR3 region has 12 residues. CDR3 nucleotides: TGTGCCAGCAGCCAGGGGGGCAAAACGCAGTATTTT. Translation gives CASSQGGKTQYF.

This chain links TRBV10-3 with TRBJ2-7; D unresolved. Germline-derived CDR1 and CDR2 are ENHRY and SYGVKD. Trimming left V 2 bases short and J 3 bases short, with 14 bases between. The CDR3 length is 15 residues. The CDR3 here is CAISEGLRFGYEQYF. The CDR3, as DNA: TGTGCCATCAGTGAGGGGCTCCGATTTGGCTACGAGCAGTACTTC.

The chain employs TRBV9 and TRBJ1-1; no firm D call. V lost 0 bases and J lost 0, with 9 bases in between. This CDR3 has 15 amino acids. Germline V gene lookup returns CDR1 SGDLS and CDR2 YYNGEE. Here the CDR3 reads CASSVGILLNTEAFF. Here the CDR3 DNA reads TGTGCCAGCAGCGTAGGTATACTTTTGAACACTGAAGCTTTCTTT.

This CDR3 reads CAPRRETGELFF. CDR3 in DNA: TGCGCCCCCCGCAGGGAAACCGGGGAGCTGTTTTTT. This rearrangement joins TRBV5-1 to TRBJ2-2; D possibly corresponds to TRBD1 (5 bases). Germline-derived CDR1 and CDR2 are SGHRS and YFSETQ. Trimming cost V 10 bases and J 5 bases, with 12 bases left between them. The length of the CDR3 is 12 residues. The whole variable domain, filled in from reference TRBV5-1 and TRBJ2-2, reads KAGVTQTPRYLIKTRGQQVTLSCSPISGHRSVSWYQQTPGQGLQFLFEYFSETQRNKGNFPGRFSGRQFSNSRSEMNVSTLELGDSALYLCAPRRETGELFFGEGSRLTVL.

This chain links TRBV29-1 with TRBJ1-1; D possibly corresponds to TRBD1 (6 bases). V was trimmed by 1 base and J by 1 base, leaving 10 bases between them. The germline CDR1 and CDR2 sequences are SQVTM and ANQGSEA. The CDR3 loop spans 14 amino acids. The CDR3 DNA reads as TGCAGCGTTGAAGCCGTAGGGGGGAACACTGAAGCTTTCTTT. Its translation is CSVEAVGGNTEAFF.